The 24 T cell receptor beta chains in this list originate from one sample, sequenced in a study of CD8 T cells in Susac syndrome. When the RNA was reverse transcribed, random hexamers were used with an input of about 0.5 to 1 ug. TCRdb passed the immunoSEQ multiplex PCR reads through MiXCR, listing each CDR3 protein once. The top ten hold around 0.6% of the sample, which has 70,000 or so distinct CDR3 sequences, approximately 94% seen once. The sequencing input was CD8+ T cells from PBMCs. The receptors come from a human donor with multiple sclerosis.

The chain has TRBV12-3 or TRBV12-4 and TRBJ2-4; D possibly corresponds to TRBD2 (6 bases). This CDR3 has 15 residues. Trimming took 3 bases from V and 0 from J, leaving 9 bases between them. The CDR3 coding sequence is TGTGCCAGCAGTTTTACGGGACTAGCCAAAAACATTCAGTACTTC. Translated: CASSFTGLAKNIQYF.

CDR3: CASSLRQGVSEAFF. CDR3 DNA sequence: TGTGCCAGCAGCCTGAGACAGGGGGTCTCTGAAGCTTTCTTT. The V call is TRBV3-1, the J call TRBJ1-1; 9 positions match TRBD1. Germline CDR1 reads LGHDT; CDR2 reads YNNKEL (reference sequence). Trimming cost V 4 bases and J 6 bases; bases outside gene matches: 6. The CDR3 is 14 amino acids.

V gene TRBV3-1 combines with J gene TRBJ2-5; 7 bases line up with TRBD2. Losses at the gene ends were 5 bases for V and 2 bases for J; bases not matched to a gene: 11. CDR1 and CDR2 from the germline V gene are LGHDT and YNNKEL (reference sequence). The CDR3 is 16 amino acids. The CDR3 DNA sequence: TGTGCCAGCAGCGTACCGACTAGCCCTACTCAAGAGACCCAGTACTTC. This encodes CASSVPTSPTQETQYF.

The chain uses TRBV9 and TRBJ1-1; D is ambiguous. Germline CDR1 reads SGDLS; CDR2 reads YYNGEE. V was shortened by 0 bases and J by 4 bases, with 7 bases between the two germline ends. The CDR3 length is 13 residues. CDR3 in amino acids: CASSVGWGTEAFF. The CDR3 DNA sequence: TGTGCCAGCAGCGTAGGGTGGGGCACTGAAGCTTTCTTT.

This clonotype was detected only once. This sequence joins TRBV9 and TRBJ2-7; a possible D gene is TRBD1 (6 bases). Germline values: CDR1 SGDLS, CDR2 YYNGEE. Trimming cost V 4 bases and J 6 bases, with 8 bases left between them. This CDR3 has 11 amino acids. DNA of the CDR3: TGTGCCAGCAGCAGGGGGTCCGAGCAGTACTTC. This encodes CASSRGSEQYF.

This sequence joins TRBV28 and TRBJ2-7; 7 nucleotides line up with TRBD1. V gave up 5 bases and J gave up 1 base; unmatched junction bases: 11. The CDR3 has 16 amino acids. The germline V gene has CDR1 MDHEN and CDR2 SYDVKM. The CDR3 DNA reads TGTGCCAGCAGTCTCGGGGTGGGGACAGATTCCTACGAGCAGTACTTC. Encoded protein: CASSLGVGTDSYEQYF.

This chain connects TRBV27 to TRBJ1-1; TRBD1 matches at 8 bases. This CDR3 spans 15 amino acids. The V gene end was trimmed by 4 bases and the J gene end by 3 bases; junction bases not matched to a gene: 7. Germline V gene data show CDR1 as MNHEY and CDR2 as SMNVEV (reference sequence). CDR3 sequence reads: CASSSTKTGDTEAFF. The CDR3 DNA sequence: TGTGCCAGCAGTTCAACCAAGACAGGGGACACTGAAGCTTTCTTT.

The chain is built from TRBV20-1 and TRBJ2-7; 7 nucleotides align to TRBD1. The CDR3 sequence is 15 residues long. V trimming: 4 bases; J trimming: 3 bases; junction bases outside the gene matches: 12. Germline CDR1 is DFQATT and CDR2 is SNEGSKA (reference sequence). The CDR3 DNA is TGCAGTGCTACAACGGACAGGCTCAACCTCTACGAGCAGTACTTC. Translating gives CSATTDRLNLYEQYF.

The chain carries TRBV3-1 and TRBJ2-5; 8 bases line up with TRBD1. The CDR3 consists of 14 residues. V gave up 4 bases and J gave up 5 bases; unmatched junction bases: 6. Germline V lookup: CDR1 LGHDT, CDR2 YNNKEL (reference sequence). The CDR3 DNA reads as TGTGCCAGCAGCCGACAGGGGTCCTGGGAGACCCAGTACTTC. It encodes CASSRQGSWETQYF.

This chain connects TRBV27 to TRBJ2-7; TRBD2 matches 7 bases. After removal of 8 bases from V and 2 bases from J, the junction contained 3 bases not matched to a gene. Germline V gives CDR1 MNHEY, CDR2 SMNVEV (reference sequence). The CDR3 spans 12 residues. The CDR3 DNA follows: TGTGCCAGCGGACTAGGGACCTACGAGCAGTACTTC. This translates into CASGLGTYEQYF.

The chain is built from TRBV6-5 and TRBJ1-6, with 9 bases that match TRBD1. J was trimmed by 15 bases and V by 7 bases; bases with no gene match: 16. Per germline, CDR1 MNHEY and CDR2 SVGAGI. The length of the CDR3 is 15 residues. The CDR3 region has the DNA TGTGCCAGCACCGCCCGGGACAGGGTGTTGGGAGTCCTCCACTTT. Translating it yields CASTARDRVLGVLHF.

In DNA form, the CDR3 reads TGTGCCAGCAGTTTATCAGGCGGGATGGGGTATGGCTACACCTTC. Its protein is CASSLSGGMGYGYTF. The V call is TRBV27, the J call TRBJ1-2; no reliable D call. V gave up 0 bases and J gave up 5 bases, with 13 bases separating them. The CDR3 is 15 residues long. CDR1 is MNHEY, CDR2 SMNVEV, per germline (reference sequence).

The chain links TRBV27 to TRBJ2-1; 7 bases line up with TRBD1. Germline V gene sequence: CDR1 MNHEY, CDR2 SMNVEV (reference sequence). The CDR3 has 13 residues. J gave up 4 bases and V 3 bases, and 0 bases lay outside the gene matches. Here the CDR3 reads CASSLGQYNEQFF. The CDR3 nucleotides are TGTGCCAGCAGTTTGGGACAGTACAATGAGCAGTTCTTC.

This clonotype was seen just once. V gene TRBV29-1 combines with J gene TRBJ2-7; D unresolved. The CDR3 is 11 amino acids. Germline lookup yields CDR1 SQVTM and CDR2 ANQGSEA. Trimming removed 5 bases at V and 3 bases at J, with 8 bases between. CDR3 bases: TGCAGCGTTCTAAAGGACTACGAGCAGTACTTC. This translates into CSVLKDYEQYF.

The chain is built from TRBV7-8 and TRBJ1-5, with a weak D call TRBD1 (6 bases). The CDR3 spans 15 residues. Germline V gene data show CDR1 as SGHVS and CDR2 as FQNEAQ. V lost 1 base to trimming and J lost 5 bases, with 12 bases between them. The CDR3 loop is CASSLVGGGYQPQHF. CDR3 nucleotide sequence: TGTGCCAGCAGCTTAGTAGGGGGGGGATATCAGCCCCAGCATTTT. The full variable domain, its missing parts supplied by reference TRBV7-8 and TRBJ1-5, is GAGVSQSPRYKVAKRGQDVALRCDPISGHVSLFWYQQALGQGPEFLTYFQNEAQLDKSGLPSDRFFAERPEGSVSTLKIQRTQQEDSAVYLCASSLVGGGYQPQHFGDGTRLSIL.

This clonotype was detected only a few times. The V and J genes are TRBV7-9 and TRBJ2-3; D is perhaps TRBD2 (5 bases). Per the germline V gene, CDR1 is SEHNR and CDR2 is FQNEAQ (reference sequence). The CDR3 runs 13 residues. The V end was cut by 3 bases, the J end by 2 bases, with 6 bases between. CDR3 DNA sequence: TGTGCCAGCAGCTTGGGAGTCACAGATACGCAGTATTTT. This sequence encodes CASSLGVTDTQYF.

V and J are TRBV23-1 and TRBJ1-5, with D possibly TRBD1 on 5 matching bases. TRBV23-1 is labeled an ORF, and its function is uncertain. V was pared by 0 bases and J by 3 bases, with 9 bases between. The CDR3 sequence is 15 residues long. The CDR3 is CASSQSGQVNQPQHF. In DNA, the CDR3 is TGCGCCAGCAGTCAATCGGGGCAGGTCAATCAGCCCCAGCATTTT.

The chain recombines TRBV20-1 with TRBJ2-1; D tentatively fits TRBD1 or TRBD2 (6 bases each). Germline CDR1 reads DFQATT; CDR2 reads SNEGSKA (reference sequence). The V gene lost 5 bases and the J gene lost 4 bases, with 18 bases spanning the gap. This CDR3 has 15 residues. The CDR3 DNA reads TGCAGTGCTTCACCGGAGGGGGACTTTTACAATGAGCAGTTCTTC. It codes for CSASPEGDFYNEQFF.

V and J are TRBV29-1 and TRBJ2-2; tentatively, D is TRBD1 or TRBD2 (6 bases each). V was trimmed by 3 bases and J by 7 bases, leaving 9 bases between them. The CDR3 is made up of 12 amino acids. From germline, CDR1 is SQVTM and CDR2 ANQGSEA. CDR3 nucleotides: TGCAGCGTTGACAAGGGGGGCGGGGAGCTGTTTTTT. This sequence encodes CSVDKGGGELFF.

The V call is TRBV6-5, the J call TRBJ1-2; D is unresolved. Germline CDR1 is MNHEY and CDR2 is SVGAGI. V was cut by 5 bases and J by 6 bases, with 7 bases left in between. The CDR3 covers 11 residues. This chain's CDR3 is CASSGYDGYTF. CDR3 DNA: TGTGCCAGCAGTGGGTACGATGGCTACACCTTC.

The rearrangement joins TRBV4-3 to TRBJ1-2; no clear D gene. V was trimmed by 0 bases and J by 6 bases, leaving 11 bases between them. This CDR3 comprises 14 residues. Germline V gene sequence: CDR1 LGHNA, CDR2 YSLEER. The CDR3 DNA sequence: TGCGCCAGCAGCCAAGATGTGGCATCCCATGGCTACACCTTC. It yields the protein CASSQDVASHGYTF.

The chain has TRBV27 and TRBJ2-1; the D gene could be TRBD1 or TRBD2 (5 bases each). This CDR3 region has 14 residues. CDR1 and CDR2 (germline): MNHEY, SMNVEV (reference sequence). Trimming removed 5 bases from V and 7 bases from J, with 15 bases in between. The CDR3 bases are TGTGCCAGCAGTCCCTACCCCGGGGCAAATGAGCAGTTCTTC. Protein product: CASSPYPGANEQFF.

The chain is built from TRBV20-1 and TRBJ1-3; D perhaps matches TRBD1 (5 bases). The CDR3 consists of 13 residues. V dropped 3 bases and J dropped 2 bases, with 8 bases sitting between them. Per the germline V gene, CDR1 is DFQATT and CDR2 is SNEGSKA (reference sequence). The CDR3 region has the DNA TGCAGTGCTAGCGGGGGTACTGGAAACACCATATATTTT. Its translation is CSASGGTGNTIYF.

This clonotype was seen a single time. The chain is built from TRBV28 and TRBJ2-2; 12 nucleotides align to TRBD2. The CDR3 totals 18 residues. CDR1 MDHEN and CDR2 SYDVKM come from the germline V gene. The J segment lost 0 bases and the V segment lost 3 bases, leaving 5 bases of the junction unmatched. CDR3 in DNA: TGTGCCAGCAGTTTTCCCACTAGCGGGGGGCCGAACACCGGGGAGCTGTTTTTT. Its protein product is CASSFPTSGGPNTGELFF. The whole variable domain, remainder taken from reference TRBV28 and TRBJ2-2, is DVKVTQSSRYLVKRTGEKVFLECVQDMDHENMFWYRQDPGLGLRLIYFSYDVKMKEKGDIPEGYSVSREKKERFSLILESASTNQTSMYLCASSFPTSGGPNTGELFFGEGSRLTVL.